This T cell receptor (beta chain) was identified during a study of monozygotic twins with inflammatory bowel disease. Broader study findings: No detectable difference in repertoire similarity separated concordant from discordant twins, possibly as a result of limited power. The data did not back a single strong IBD-associated clonotype or signal. IBD patients share fewer clonotypes with other people than healthy twins do, especially with disease activity.

Reprocessing the 5' RACE reads, TCRdb reports a single entry for every CDR3 protein and omits DNA. The sample totals 160,000 or so distinct CDR3 sequences. CDR1 MNHEY and CDR2 SMNVEV come from the germline V gene (reference sequence). The length of the CDR3 is 13 residues. Worth noting for this clonotype: Its antigen is currently unknown.

The specimen sequenced was blood. This chain joins TRBV27 and TRBJ2-2. This TCR was sampled from a human donor with ulcerative colitis or Crohn's disease, or a healthy co-twin of an affected twin (not recorded which). The CDR3 is CASSLLNTGELFF.